Listed below are T cell receptor beta chains from one sample, sequenced in a study of Graves' ophthalmopathy and Graves' hyperthyroidism. From the multiplex PCR reads, TCRdb called clonotypes with MiXCR, one entry per CDR3 protein. The table has about 50,000 distinct CDR3 sequences, less than 55% seen once. Sequenced: peripheral blood. The receptors were gathered from an adult woman with Graves' ophthalmopathy. Both conserved end residues are part of each CDR3. A D gene is named only where the DNA matches it firmly. For some rows the clone size is stated as once, few or many, or as a class when expanded; others skip it.

d_call j_call v_call clone_size cdr3_nt cdr3_aa
. TRBJ2-3 TRBV6-2/TRBV6-3 many TGTGCCAGCAGCCCTCTGCGTATCGTCGATACGCAGTATTTT CASSPLRIVDTQYF
TRBD1 TRBJ1-5 TRBV12-3/TRBV12-4 . TGTGCCAGCAGCCCACGCGACAGGGGGCAAGAGACCCAGCATTTT CASSPRDRGQETQHF
TRBD1 TRBJ1-5 TRBV13 many TGTGCCAGCAGCTTAGGGACAGGGCGCAATCAGCCCCAGCATTTT CASSLGTGRNQPQHF
TRBD2 TRBJ2-3 TRBV2 . TGTGCCAGCAGTGAGAGTCTAGCGGTGAGCACAGATACACGGTATTTT CASSESLAVSTDTRYF
. TRBJ2-7 TRBV14 many TGTGCCAGCAGCTCCCTCCCGGGAAAAGGAGGTTACGAGCAGTACTTC CASSSLPGKGGYEQYF
TRBD1 TRBJ2-1 TRBV19 . TGTGCCAGTAGTGTTAGAACGGGACAGGGGGCTTACAATGAGCAGTTCTTC CASSVRTGQGAYNEQFF
. TRBJ1-4 TRBV19 . TGTGCCAGTACCGACAGGATGGGAGCCGCCGGTAATGAAAAACTGTTTTTT CASTDRMGAAGNEKLFF
. TRBJ2-5 TRBV20-1 . TGCAGTCCGAGGCAGGGATTTGGGACCCAGTACTTC CSPRQGFGTQYF
. TRBJ1-2 TRBV4-3 once TGCGCCAGCAGCCAAGTGGACAGTCGTCATGGCTACACCTTC CASSQVDSRHGYTF
TRBD1 TRBJ1-3 TRBV10-3 . TGTGCCATCAGTGGAGACAGGGCTGGAAACACCATATATTTT CAISGDRAGNTIYF
. TRBJ2-2 TRBV11-2 few TGTGCCTGGAGTGTATGGGGTACCGGGGAGCTGTTTTTT CAWSVWGTGELFF
. TRBJ2-5 TRBV29-1 . TGCAGCGCCGTACGAGGGGGTCAAGGGGCCCAGTACTTC CSAVRGGQGAQYF
. TRBJ2-5 TRBV29-1 . TGCAGCAATGGGGCGCAAGAGACCCAGTACTTC CSNGAQETQYF
. TRBJ1-2 TRBV30 many TGTGCCTGGAGTACGGGGAACTATGGCTACACCTTC CAWSTGNYGYTF
. TRBJ2-3 TRBV4-3 . TGCGCCAGCAGCCAAGTCCGCGACCGGACTAGCACAGATACGCAGTATTTT CASSQVRDRTSTDTQYF
TRBD2 TRBJ2-7 TRBV5-1 many TGCGCCAGCAGCTTGGCAAGCGGGAGGTACTACGAGCAGTACTTC CASSLASGRYYEQYF
TRBD1 TRBJ1-5 TRBV20-1 . TGCAGTGCTATATCCGGGACAGGGAGCCAGCATTTT CSAISGTGSQHF
TRBD1 TRBJ2-2 TRBV6-5 . TGTGCCAGCAGCATTGGGACAGTGAACACCGGGGAGCTGTTTTTT CASSIGTVNTGELFF
. TRBJ2-1 TRBV20-1 . TGCAGTGGTCCTCTTGGGATAGGGGGAGCGGGAGAGCAGTTCTTC CSGPLGIGGAGEQFF
. TRBJ1-5 TRBV6-5 many TGTGCCAGCAGCCGCCGGGGTTCCAATCAGCCCCAGCATTTT CASSRRGSNQPQHF
. TRBJ1-5 TRBV6-1 many TGTGCCAGCAGTGAGAGGGTGACCCGTCAGCCCCAGCATTTT CASSERVTRQPQHF
. TRBJ2-5 TRBV5-8 many TGTGCCAGCAGCTTGGATAGGAGGCGGGAGACCCAGTACTTC CASSLDRRRETQYF
TRBD1 TRBJ2-7 TRBV29-1 medium-sized TGCAGCGCCAAACAGGGGCCCTACGAGCAGTACTTC CSAKQGPYEQYF
. TRBJ2-2 TRBV7-2 many TGTGCCAGCAGCCCACAGATCTTTAACACCGGGGAGCTGTTTTTT CASSPQIFNTGELFF
. TRBJ2-7 TRBV5-1 many TGCGCCAGCAGCGTTCAGGGTCGCGACGAGCAGTACTTC CASSVQGRDEQYF
TRBD2 TRBJ2-5 TRBV2 . TGTGCCAGCAGTGAATGGCTAGCGGGGGACCAAGAGACCCAGTACTTC CASSEWLAGDQETQYF
. TRBJ1-5 TRBV19 . TGTGCCAGTAGTAGGGGACTATCCTACGAGCATTTT CASSRGLSYEHF
TRBD2 TRBJ2-5 TRBV20-1 . TGCAGTGCCAGCAGTCCCGGACTAGCACGAGAGACCCAGTACTTC CSASSPGLARETQYF
. TRBJ2-2 TRBV30 . TGTGCCTGGACTACTAGTGAAACCGGGGAGCTGTTTTTT CAWTTSETGELFF
. TRBJ1-2 TRBV6-5 many TGTGCCAGCAGTTATGAAGGGATTGCCATTTCGGACTATGGCTACACCTTC CASSYEGIAISDYGYTF
. TRBJ1-4 TRBV5-6 once TGTGCCAGCAGCCCGCCTTCACTCAATGAAAAACTGTTTTTT CASSPPSLNEKLFF
TRBD1 TRBJ2-7 TRBV20-1 many TGCAGTGCTAGAGACCCCGGGACAGGGGGCTACGAGCAGTACTTC CSARDPGTGGYEQYF
. TRBJ2-7 TRBV19 once TGTGCCAGTAGTAGCCCGGGGGAGACGGACGAGCAGTACTTC CASSSPGETDEQYF
. TRBJ2-5 TRBV24-1 . TGTGCCACCAGTGGGGCCGATGGGACCCAGTACTTC CATSGADGTQYF
. TRBJ1-1 TRBV12-3/TRBV12-4 once TGTGCCAGCCGAGTGGGAGGGTCTAATGAAGCTTTCTTT CASRVGGSNEAFF
. TRBJ1-5 TRBV20-1 many TGCAGTGCTGGGGGGGCAGGGACGAGAAGCAATCAGCCCCAGCATTTT CSAGGAGTRSNQPQHF
TRBD2 TRBJ2-1 TRBV7-3 many TGTGCCAGCAGCCGGGACTACCGCTCCTACAATGAGCAGTTCTTC CASSRDYRSYNEQFF